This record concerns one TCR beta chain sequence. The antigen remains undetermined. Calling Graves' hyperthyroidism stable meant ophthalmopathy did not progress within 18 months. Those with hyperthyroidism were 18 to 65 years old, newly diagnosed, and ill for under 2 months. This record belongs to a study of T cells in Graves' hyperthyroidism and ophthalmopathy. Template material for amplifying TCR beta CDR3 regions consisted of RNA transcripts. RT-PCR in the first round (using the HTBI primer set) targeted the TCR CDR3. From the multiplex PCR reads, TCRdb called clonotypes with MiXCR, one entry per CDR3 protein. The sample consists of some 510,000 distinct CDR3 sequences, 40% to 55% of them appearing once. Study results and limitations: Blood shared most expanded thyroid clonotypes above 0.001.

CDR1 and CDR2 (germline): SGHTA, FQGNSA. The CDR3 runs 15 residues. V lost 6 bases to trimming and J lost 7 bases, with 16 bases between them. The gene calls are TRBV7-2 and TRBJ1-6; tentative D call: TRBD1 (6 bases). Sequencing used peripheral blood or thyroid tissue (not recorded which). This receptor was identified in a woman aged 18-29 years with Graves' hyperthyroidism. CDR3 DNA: TGTGCCAGCAGTCCCCCCTGGGGGCTGAATTCACCCCTCCACTTT. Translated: CASSPPWGLNSPLHF.